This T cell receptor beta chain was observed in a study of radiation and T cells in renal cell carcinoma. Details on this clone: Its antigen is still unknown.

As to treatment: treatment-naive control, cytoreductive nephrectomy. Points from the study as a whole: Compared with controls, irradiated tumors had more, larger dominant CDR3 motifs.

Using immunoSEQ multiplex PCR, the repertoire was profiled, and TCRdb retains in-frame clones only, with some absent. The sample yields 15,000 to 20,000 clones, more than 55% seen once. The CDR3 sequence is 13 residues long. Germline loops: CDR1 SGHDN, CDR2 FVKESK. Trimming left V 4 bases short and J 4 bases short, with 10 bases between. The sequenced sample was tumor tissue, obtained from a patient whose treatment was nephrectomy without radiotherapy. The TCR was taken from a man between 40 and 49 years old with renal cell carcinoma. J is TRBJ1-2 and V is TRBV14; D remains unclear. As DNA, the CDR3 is TGTGCCAGCAGCCCCTCGCACCGCTATGGCTACACCTTC. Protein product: CASSPSHRYGYTF.